This record covers a single T cell receptor (beta chain). Its target is unknown. This may be a read error, as it is one base from a much larger clone. This specimen belongs to a study of shared clonotypes between healthy human individuals. For the study at large: Contributing individuals were a couple of females and a few males aged 18 to 49. Study conclusions and caveats: Clonotype sharing among the donors was expected to vary with sequencing depth.

The CDR3 totals 19 residues. The germline V gene encodes CDR1 MNHNS and CDR2 SASEGT. Donors were Caucasian adults residing in Nashville, Tennessee, USA. The assay ran at deep level. Repertoires were generated with immunoSEQ multiplex PCR, while TCRdb's copy carries only in-frame clones and drops some. Of 450,000 or so clones listed, around 77% are singletons. V usage is TRBV6-1 and J usage is TRBJ1-1; 8 bases are shared with TRBD1. Source material: PBMCs. This receptor was identified in a woman aged 40-49 years in good health. Some clones in this sample may be carry-over from other donors' samples. The CDR3 here is CASREAPGQAKPQSTEAFF. The CDR3 DNA reads as TGTGCCAGCAGGGAAGCTCCGGGACAGGCAAAACCCCAGAGCACTGAAGCTTTCTTT.